These 23 T cell receptor beta chains share one sample of origin, sequenced in a study of human T cells and chemical hapten exposure. MiXCR was run by TCRdb on the RACE reads, yielding one entry per CDR3 protein. The table has 99,000 or so distinct CDR3 sequences, about 34% seen once; the top ten hold 2.5% to 3%. The time point: patch test 3, about 24 weeks after DPC sensitization. Sample treatment: therapeutic diphenylcyclopropenone sensitization with weekly scalp DPC. Sequencing used whole blood, obtained in connection with sensitization to the hapten diphenylcyclopropenone (DPC). The receptors shown here come from a man aged 35 to 55 with alopecia areata. Some clones in this sample may be carry-over from other donors' samples.

The sample holds a few counts of this clonotype. The rearrangement joins TRBV6-5 to TRBJ2-1, with 7 nucleotides matching TRBD2. The V and J ends lost 6 bases and 5 bases, in that order; junction bases with no gene match: 4. Germline CDR1 and CDR2: MNHEY and SVGAGI. CDR3 length: 13 residues. CDR3 in DNA: TGTGCCAGCAGAAGTGGGGGGGACAATGAGCAGTTCTTC. It encodes CASRSGGDNEQFF.

Only one count was recorded for this clonotype. V usage is TRBV2 and J usage is TRBJ2-3; no reliable D call. Trimming removed 7 bases from V and 5 bases from J, with 7 bases in between. Germline CDR1 reads SNHLY; CDR2 reads FYNNEI. This CDR3 is built from 11 residues. The CDR3, as DNA: TGTGCCAGCAAATTGGGAGATACGCAGTATTTT. Its protein product is CASKLGDTQYF.

The J gene is TRBJ2-7, the V gene TRBV7-2; D not resolved. This CDR3 spans 12 amino acids. V shed 5 bases and J shed 2 bases, with 7 bases lying between them. Germline assignment: CDR1 SGHTA and CDR2 FQGNSA. The CDR3 DNA sequence: TGTGCCAGCAGCCCCGCCCCCTACGAGCAGTACGTC. Amino acids: CASSPAPYEQYV.

This clonotype showed up many times. CDR3 in amino acids: CASSFFEFGELFF. Here the CDR3 DNA reads TGTGCCAGCAGTTTTTTTGAGTTCGGGGAGCTGTTTTTT. The chain recombines TRBV12-3 or TRBV12-4 with TRBJ2-2; D remains unclear. The CDR3 loop spans 13 amino acids. The V end lost 3 bases, the J end lost 7 bases, and 9 bases lay between the germline ends.

V usage is TRBV20-1 and J usage is TRBJ2-5; unclear D gene. The CDR3 spans 12 residues. CDR1 is DFQATT and CDR2 is SNEGSKA in the germline V gene (reference sequence). V was cut by 1 base and J by 4 bases, with 7 bases left in between. Here the CDR3 DNA reads TGCAGTGCTAGAGTACAAGGAGAGACCCAGTACTTC. This codes for CSARVQGETQYF.

This sequence joins TRBV20-1 and TRBJ1-2; maybe TRBD1 (5 bases). The CDR3 sequence is 12 residues long. Germline values: CDR1 DFQATT, CDR2 SNEGSKA (reference sequence). V was clipped by 3 bases and J by 6 bases, with 11 bases between them. CDR3 residues: CSARTSGNGYTF. CDR3 in DNA: TGCAGTGCTAGGACGTCAGGGAATGGCTACACCTTC.

This clonotype was detected only a few times. This chain links TRBV5-1 with TRBJ2-4, with 13 bases aligning to TRBD2. The CDR3 totals 16 residues. Germline CDR1 reads SGHRS; CDR2 reads YFSETQ. Losses at the gene ends were 4 bases for V and 6 bases for J; bases not matched to a gene: 7. Here the CDR3 DNA reads TGCGCCAGCAGCATAGGGACTAGCGGGAATTTAAACATTCAGTACTTC. Protein: CASSIGTSGNLNIQYF.

This clonotype was detected a few times. CDR3 sequence reads: CSVEGDTRAFF. Written as DNA, the CDR3 is TGCAGCGTTGAGGGGGACACTAGGGCTTTCTTT. This chain connects TRBV29-1 to TRBJ1-1, with D possibly matching TRBD1 (6 bases). V dropped 3 bases and J dropped 11 bases, with 13 bases sitting between them. CDR1 is SQVTM and CDR2 is ANQGSEA in the germline V gene. This CDR3 is built from 11 residues.

The rearrangement links TRBV28 to TRBJ2-6, with D unclear. The V end was cut by 2 bases, the J end by 2 bases, with 10 bases between. CDR3 length: 16 residues. Germline-derived CDR1 and CDR2 are MDHEN and SYDVKM. Here the CDR3 reads CASSLPLEAGANVLTF. DNA of the CDR3: TGTGCCAGCAGTTTACCCCTAGAGGCTGGGGCCAACGTCCTGACTTTC.

This chain connects TRBV30 to TRBJ2-7; TRBD1 agrees at 10 bases. CDR3 size: 14 residues. The J segment lost 7 bases and the V segment lost 2 bases, leaving 8 bases of the junction unmatched. From germline, CDR1 is GTSNPN and CDR2 SVGIG (reference sequence). The DNA of the CDR3 is TGTGCCTGGAGTCTACGACAGGGGGCCCGGGAGCAGTACTTC. Amino acids: CAWSLRQGAREQYF.

This clonotype was observed a few times. V usage is TRBV5-1 and J usage is TRBJ2-7; 9 bases are a match to TRBD1. The CDR3 sequence is 13 residues long. V gave up 4 bases and J gave up 7 bases; unmatched junction bases: 6. Germline V gene sequence: CDR1 SGHRS, CDR2 YFSETQ. The CDR3: CASSPGTGREQYV. CDR3 nucleotides: TGCGCCAGCAGCCCAGGGACAGGGCGAGAGCAGTACGTC.

This clonotype was counted only a few times. The genes are TRBV29-1 and TRBJ1-4; D is unclear. The CDR3 totals 13 residues. Germline CDR1 is SQVTM and CDR2 is ANQGSEA. Trimming removed 4 bases from V and 0 bases from J, with 6 bases in between. In DNA, the CDR3 is TGCAGCGTTGTCGACGCAACTAATGAAAAACTGTTTTTT. Its protein is CSVVDATNEKLFF.

This chain links TRBV7-2 with TRBJ2-1; D may be TRBD1 or TRBD2 (5 bases each). This CDR3 is 13 amino acids long. The germline gives CDR1 SGHTA, CDR2 FQGNSA. V was cut by 2 bases and J by 10 bases, with 12 bases left in between. The CDR3 bases are TGTGCCAGCAGCTTAAATGGGTGGGGGGAGCAGTTCTTC. It codes for CASSLNGWGEQFF.

The V gene is TRBV7-2, the J gene TRBJ2-3, with 12 bases identical to TRBD2. Looked up from germline, CDR1 is SGHTA and CDR2 is FQGNSA. The CDR3 runs to 16 residues. V shed 5 bases and J 6 bases; nucleotides not matched to a gene: 9. DNA for the CDR3: TGTGCCAGCAGCACGGGACTAGCGGGTATAGTGGATACGCAGTATTTT. Translating gives CASSTGLAGIVDTQYF.

This clonotype was picked up a small number of times. The rearrangement joins TRBV7-3 to TRBJ1-2; no clear D. The CDR3 sequence is 13 residues long. Trimming took 5 bases from V and 3 from J, leaving 10 bases between them. The V gene's germline CDR1 is SGHTA and CDR2 FQGTGA. Written as DNA, the CDR3 is TGTGCCAGCAGCGGCGCCAACTACTATGGCTACACCTTC. It encodes CASSGANYYGYTF.

This clonotype has only a few counts. V is TRBV29-1 and J is TRBJ2-7; D gene uncertain. Deletions cut 5 bases from V and 2 bases from J, with 10 bases between. Looked up from germline, CDR1 is SQVTM and CDR2 is ANQGSEA. The CDR3 length is 12 residues. The CDR3 DNA sequence: TGCAGCGTTAGGACGGTTACCTACGAGCAGTACTTC. It yields the protein CSVRTVTYEQYF.

Remarks on this clonotype: The junction departs from the called germline gene at one end, perhaps through a read error. This chain links TRBV7-9 with TRBJ2-3; D is ambiguous. Germline loops: CDR1 SEHNR, CDR2 FQNEAQ (reference sequence). This CDR3 is 14 amino acids long. The CDR3 DNA reads TGTGCCTGCAGCCCCCCTACGTTCGCGGATACGCAGTATTTT. Its translation: CACSPPTFADTQYF.

The chain has TRBV4-1 and TRBJ1-5; D remains ambiguous. This CDR3 comprises 16 residues. Germline-derived CDR1 and CDR2 are MGHRA and YSYEKL. The V gene lost 1 base and the J gene lost 0 bases, with 10 bases spanning the gap. The CDR3 loop reads CASSQGEGYSNQPQHF. The DNA for the CDR3 is TGCGCCAGCAGCCAAGGAGAGGGTTATAGCAATCAGCCCCAGCATTTT.

This clonotype was observed many times. The chain combines TRBV7-9 with TRBJ2-3; D is unclear. Germline lookup yields CDR1 SEHNR and CDR2 FQNEAQ (reference sequence). The CDR3 length is 13 residues. V lost 2 bases, J lost 3 bases, and 6 bases lay in between. CDR3 sequence (DNA): TGTGCCAGCAGCTTAAAGGGTACAGATACGCAGTATTTT. It specifies CASSLKGTDTQYF.

The V gene is TRBV28, the J gene TRBJ1-5, with a possible D match to TRBD1 (6 bases). CDR1 is MDHEN, CDR2 SYDVKM, per germline. V shed 8 bases and J shed 6 bases, with 14 bases lying between them. The CDR3 spans 13 residues. The CDR3 here is CASLNGGAQPQHF. CDR3 nucleotide sequence: TGTGCCAGCCTCAACGGGGGGGCTCAGCCCCAGCATTTT.

The chain has TRBV27 and TRBJ2-3; D is possibly TRBD1 or TRBD2 (5 bases each). The CDR3 contains 15 residues. Germline V CDR1 and CDR2: MNHEY, SMNVEV (reference sequence). The V and J ends lost 7 bases and 1 base respectively, with 15 bases between them. This CDR3 is CASTYSPGRTDTQYF. For the CDR3, the DNA is TGTGCCAGCACTTACTCTCCGGGGCGCACAGATACGCAGTATTTT.

This chain uses TRBV4-3 with TRBJ2-2; D may be TRBD2 (6 bases). The CDR3 is 18 amino acids. Germline CDR1 and CDR2: LGHNA and YSLEER. V lost 0 bases and J lost 0, with 14 bases in between. This CDR3 is CASSQDSIAVSNTGELFF. The CDR3 bases are TGCGCCAGCAGCCAAGATTCTATAGCGGTCTCGAACACCGGGGAGCTGTTTTTT.

This chain joins TRBV3-1 and TRBJ2-3, with unresolved D. V was shortened by 1 base and J by 6 bases, with 8 bases between the two germline ends. This CDR3 contains 13 residues. The V gene's germline CDR1 is LGHDT and CDR2 YNNKEL (reference sequence). Here the CDR3 DNA reads TGTGCCAGCAGCCAAGCTTTCTCGGATACGCAGTATTTT. As protein: CASSQAFSDTQYF.